This T cell receptor beta chain was captured in a study of T cell repertoires in cytomegalovirus infection. Looked up from germline, CDR1 is MNHEY and CDR2 is SVGAGI. With 0 bases removed from V and 5 bases from J, the gap between germline ends came to 19 bases. This CDR3 region has 17 residues. General study results and limits: HLA-C-restricted CMV clonotypes gave the most frequent clonotype in two of eight donors.

MiXCR, run by TCRdb on the reads, gives a single entry per CDR3 protein. The sample records hundreds of thousands of distinct CDR3 sequences, over 25% being singletons. Comments on this clonotype: Its antigen is currently unknown.

The starting material was cultured CD8+ T cells from PBMCs, obtained from culture after CMV antigen stimulation. This clonotype originated in a human donor in good health (CMV status not recorded). Some clones in this sample may be carry-over from other donors' samples. V and J are TRBV6-5 and TRBJ1-1, with D tentatively TRBD1 (6 bases). CDR3 loop: CASSYSGVGGAGTEAFF. In DNA, the CDR3 is TGTGCCAGCAGTTACTCGGGAGTGGGGGGCGCAGGGACTGAAGCTTTCTTT.